Below, one T cell receptor beta chain is given with its context. Its antigen is still unknown. These data originate in a study of cytomegalovirus exposure and HLA in healthy donors. PCR employed 60 Vbeta and 13 Jbeta primers. Some clones are missing from TCRdb's copy, which holds only in-frame ones; the method was immunoSEQ multiplex PCR. This table has 120,000 or so clones, 65% to 80% appearing once. The V end was cut by 2 bases, the J end by 0 bases, with 9 bases between. This CDR3 has 15 amino acids. Per germline, CDR1 KGHSH and CDR2 LQKENI. General study findings and limits: Later analysis suggested most CMV-associated TCR beta chains were HLA-restricted.

Sequencing input: PBMCs. The chain combines TRBV18 with TRBJ2-3, with TRBD1 as a possible D gene (5 bases). The receptor comes from a young man in good health and CMV-seronegative. Here the CDR3 reads CASSPTQASTDTQYF. CDR3 bases: TGTGCCAGCTCACCAACACAGGCGAGCACAGATACGCAGTATTTT.